The 5 T cell receptor beta chains below come from one sample, sequenced in a study of T-cell memory formation after mild COVID-19. TCRdb itself ran the 5' RACE reads through MiXCR, one entry per CDR3 protein. The repertoire consists of about 170,000 distinct CDR3 sequences, with 13% occurring once and the leading ten covering 2.5% to 3.5%. The sequenced sample was PBMCs or a T cell subset sorted from them (not recorded which). All receptors come from a man in his late teens or twenties who had mild COVID-19 (a few samples of this study predate the infection). Cell type and time point are not known.

The rearrangement links TRBV7-8 to TRBJ2-2; 14 bases match TRBD2. Trimming removed 5 bases from V and 1 base from J; junction bases left unmatched: 6. Germline V gene lookup returns CDR1 SGHVS and CDR2 FQNEAQ. The CDR3 runs to 18 residues. The CDR3 bases are TGTGCCAGCAGCCGACTAGCGGGGGGGCTCAAGAACACCGGGGAGCTGTTTTTT. This gives the protein CASSRLAGGLKNTGELFF.

This clonotype has more than one count but fewer than ten. The chain employs TRBV7-8 and TRBJ2-7; 8 bases align to TRBD2. J was trimmed by 12 bases and V by 4 bases; bases with no gene match: 5. Germline CDR1 SGHVS, CDR2 FQNEAQ. This CDR3 contains 11 residues. The CDR3 bases are TGTGCCAGCAGCTACATAGCGGGGATGTACTTC. Encoded protein: CASSYIAGMYF.

This clonotype was picked up a small number of times. The rearrangement uses TRBV15 and TRBJ1-2, with D perhaps matching TRBD1 (5 bases). V was pared by 0 bases and J by 4 bases, with 12 bases between. The CDR3 spans 15 residues. CDR1 and CDR2 (germline): LNHNV, YYDKDF (reference sequence). CDR3 in DNA: TGTGCCACCAGCAGAGACCCGACAGCAATCTATGGCTACACCTTC. Translating gives CATSRDPTAIYGYTF.

This clonotype was found a few times. J is TRBJ1-1 and V is TRBV7-8, with D perhaps matching TRBD1 (6 bases). This CDR3 comprises 13 residues. V lost 6 bases and J 6 bases, leaving 14 bases between the germline ends. Germline V gives CDR1 SGHVS, CDR2 FQNEAQ. CDR3 loop: CASRPTGIPEAFF. The CDR3 bases are TGTGCCAGCAGGCCCACAGGGATCCCTGAAGCTTTCTTT.

This clonotype was seen more than once but under ten times. The genes are TRBV7-2 and TRBJ1-2, with unresolved D. The CDR3 consists of 15 residues. Germline CDR1 reads SGHTA; CDR2 reads FQGNSA. The ends were cut back, 4 bases at V and 8 bases at J, with 20 bases in the middle. Here the CDR3 reads CASSSGAGSYGGYTF. The DNA for the CDR3 is TGTGCCAGCAGCTCCGGAGCGGGATCCTACGGGGGCTACACCTTC.